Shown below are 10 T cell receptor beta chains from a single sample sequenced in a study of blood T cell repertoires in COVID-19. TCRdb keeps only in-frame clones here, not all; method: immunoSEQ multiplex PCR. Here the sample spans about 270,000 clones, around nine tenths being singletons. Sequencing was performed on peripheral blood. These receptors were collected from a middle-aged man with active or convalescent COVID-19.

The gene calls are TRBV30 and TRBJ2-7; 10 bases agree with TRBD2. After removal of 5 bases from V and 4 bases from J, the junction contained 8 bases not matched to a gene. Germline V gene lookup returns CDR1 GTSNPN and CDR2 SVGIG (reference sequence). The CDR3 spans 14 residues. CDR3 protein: CAWGWGLAIYEQYF. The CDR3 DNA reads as TGTGCCTGGGGTTGGGGACTAGCGATATACGAGCAGTACTTC.

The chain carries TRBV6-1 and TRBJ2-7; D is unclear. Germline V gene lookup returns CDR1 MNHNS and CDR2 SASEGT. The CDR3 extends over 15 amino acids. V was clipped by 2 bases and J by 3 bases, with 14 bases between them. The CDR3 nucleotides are TGTGCCAGCAGTGAAACTGTAGCCGGGTTCTACGAGCAGTACTTC. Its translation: CASSETVAGFYEQYF.

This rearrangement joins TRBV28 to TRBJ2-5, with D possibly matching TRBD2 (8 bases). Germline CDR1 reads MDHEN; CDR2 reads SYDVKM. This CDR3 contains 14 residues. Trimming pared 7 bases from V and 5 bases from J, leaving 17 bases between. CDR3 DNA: TGTGCCAGCACACGGGAGGGGGCGGGCGAGACCCAGTACTTC. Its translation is CASTREGAGETQYF.

In DNA, the CDR3 is TGTGCCAGCAGCCCGATTTCGGGTGGCACTGAAGCTTTCTTT. It codes for CASSPISGGTEAFF. The V call is TRBV3-1 (or the pseudogene TRBV3-2), the J call TRBJ1-1; D not resolved. Germline V lookup: CDR1 LGHDT, CDR2 YNNKEL (reference sequence). V dropped 4 bases and J dropped 4 bases, with 13 bases sitting between them. This CDR3 spans 14 amino acids.

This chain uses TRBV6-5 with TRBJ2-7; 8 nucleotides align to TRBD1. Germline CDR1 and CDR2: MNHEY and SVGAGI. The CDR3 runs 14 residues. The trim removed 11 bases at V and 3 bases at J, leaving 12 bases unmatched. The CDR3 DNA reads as TGTGCCGTTCGAAAGGGGGGACAGGTCTACGAGCAGTACTTC. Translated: CAVRKGGQVYEQYF.

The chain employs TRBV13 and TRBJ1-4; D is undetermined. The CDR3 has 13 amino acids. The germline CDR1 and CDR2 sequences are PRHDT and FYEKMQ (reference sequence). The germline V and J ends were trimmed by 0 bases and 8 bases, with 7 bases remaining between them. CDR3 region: CASSLGPVEKLFF. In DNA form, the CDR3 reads TGTGCCAGCAGCTTAGGCCCCGTCGAAAAACTGTTTTTT. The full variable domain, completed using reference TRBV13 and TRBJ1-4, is AAGVIQSPRHLIKEKRETATLKCYPIPRHDTVYWYQQGPGQDPQFLISFYEKMQSDKGSIPDRFSAQQFSDYHSELNMSSLELGDSALYFCASSLGPVEKLFFGSGTQLSVL.

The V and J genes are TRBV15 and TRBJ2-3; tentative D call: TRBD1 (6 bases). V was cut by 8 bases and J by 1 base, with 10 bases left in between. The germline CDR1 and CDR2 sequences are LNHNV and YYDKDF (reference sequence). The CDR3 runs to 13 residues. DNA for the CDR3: TGTGCCACCTCAGAGGGGGGCACAGATACGCAGTATTTT. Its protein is CATSEGGTDTQYF.

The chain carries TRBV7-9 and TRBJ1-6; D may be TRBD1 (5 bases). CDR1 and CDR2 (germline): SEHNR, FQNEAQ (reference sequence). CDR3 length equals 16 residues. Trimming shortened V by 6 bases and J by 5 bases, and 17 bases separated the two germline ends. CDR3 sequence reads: CASSYRRGFDNSPLHF. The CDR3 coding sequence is TGTGCCAGCAGTTACCGACGGGGGTTCGATAATTCACCCCTCCACTTT.

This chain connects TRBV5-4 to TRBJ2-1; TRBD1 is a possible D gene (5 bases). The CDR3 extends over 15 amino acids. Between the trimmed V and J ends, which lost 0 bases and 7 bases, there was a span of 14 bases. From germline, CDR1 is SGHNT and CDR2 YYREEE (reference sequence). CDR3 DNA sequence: TGTGCCAGCAGCTTGGGCAGGGTGGCTAGTAATGAGCAGTTCTTC. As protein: CASSLGRVASNEQFF.

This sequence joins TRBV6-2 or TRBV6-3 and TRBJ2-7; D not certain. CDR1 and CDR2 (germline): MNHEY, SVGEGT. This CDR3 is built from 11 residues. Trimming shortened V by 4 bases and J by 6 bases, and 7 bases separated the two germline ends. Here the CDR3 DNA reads TGTGCCAGCAGTTTCTACTCCGAGCAGTACTTC. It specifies CASSFYSEQYF.